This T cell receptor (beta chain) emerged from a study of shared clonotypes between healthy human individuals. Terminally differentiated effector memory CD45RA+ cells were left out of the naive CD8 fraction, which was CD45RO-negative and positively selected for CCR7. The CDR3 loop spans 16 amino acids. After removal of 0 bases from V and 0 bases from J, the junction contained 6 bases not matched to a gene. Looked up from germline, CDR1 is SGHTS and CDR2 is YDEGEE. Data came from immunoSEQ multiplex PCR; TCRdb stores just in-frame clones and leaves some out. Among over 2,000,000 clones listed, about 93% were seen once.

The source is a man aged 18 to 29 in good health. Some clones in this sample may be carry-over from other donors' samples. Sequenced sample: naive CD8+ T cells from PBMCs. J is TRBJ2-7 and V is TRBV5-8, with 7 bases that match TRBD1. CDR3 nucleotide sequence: TGTGCCAGCAGCTTGGTTGACAGGGACCTCTCCTACGAGCAGTACTTC. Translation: CASSLVDRDLSYEQYF.